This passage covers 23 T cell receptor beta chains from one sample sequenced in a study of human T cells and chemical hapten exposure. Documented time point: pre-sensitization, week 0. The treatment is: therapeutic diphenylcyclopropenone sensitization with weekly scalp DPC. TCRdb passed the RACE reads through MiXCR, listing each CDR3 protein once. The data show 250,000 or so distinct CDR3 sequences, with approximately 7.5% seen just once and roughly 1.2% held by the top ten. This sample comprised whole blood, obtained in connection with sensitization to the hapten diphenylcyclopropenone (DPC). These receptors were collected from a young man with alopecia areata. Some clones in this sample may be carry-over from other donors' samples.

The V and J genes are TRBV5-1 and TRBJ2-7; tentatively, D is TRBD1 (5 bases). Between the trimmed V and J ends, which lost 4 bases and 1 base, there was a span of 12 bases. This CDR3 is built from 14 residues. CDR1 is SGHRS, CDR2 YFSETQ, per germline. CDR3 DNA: TGCGCCAGCAGCCCAACGACAGCATCCTACGAGCAGTACTTC. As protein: CASSPTTASYEQYF.

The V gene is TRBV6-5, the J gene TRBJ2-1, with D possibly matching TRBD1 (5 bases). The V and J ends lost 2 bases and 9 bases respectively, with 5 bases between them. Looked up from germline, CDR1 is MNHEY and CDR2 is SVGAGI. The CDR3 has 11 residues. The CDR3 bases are TGTGCCAGCAGTTACGACAGTGAGCAGTTCTTC. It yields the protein CASSYDSEQFF.

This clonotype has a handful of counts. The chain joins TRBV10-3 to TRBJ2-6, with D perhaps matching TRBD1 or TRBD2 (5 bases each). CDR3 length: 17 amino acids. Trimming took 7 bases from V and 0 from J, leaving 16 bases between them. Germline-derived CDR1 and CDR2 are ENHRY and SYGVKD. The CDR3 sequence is CAITRGETLSGANVLTF. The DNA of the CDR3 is TGTGCCATCACACGAGGGGAAACACTCTCTGGGGCCAACGTCCTGACTTTC.

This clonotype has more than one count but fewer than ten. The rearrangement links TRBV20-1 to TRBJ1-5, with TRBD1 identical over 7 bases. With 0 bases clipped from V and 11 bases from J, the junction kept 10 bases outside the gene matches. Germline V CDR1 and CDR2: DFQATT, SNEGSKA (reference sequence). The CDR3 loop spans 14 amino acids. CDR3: CSARDSRQGWTQHF. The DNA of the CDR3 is TGCAGTGCTAGAGACTCACGACAGGGTTGGACCCAGCATTTT.

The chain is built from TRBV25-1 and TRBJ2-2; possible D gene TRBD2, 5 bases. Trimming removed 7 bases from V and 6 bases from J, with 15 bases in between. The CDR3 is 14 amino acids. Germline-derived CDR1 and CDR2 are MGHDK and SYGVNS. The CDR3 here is CASNEGYSPGELFF. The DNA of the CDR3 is TGTGCCAGCAACGAGGGATACAGCCCCGGGGAGCTGTTTTTT.

The CDR3 sequence: CASSSRQTGRGEKLFF. The CDR3 bases are TGTGCCAGCAGCTCCAGACAGACAGGGAGAGGTGAAAAACTGTTTTTT. The V and J genes are TRBV7-2 and TRBJ1-4, with 7 bases aligning to TRBD1. The V and J ends lost 4 bases and 7 bases, in that order; junction bases with no gene match: 12. Looked up from germline, CDR1 is SGHTA and CDR2 is FQGNSA. The CDR3 totals 16 residues.

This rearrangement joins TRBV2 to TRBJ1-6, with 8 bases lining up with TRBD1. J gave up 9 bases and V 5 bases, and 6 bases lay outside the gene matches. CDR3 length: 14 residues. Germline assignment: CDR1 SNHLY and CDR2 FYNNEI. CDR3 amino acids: CASSSQGAGSPLHF. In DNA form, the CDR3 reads TGTGCCAGCAGTAGTCAGGGGGCGGGTTCACCCCTCCACTTT.

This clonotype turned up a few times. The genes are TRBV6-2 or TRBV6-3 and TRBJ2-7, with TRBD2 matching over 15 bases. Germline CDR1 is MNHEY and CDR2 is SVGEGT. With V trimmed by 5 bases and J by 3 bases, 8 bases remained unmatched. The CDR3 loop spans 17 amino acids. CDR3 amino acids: CASSGDSGLAGGYEQYF. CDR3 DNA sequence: TGTGCCAGCAGTGGAGACTCGGGACTAGCGGGGGGCTACGAGCAGTACTTC.

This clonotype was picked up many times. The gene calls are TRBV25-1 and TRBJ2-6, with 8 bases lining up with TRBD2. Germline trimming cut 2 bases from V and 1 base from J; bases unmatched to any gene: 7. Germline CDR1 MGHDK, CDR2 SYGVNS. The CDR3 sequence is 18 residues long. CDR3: CASSERGTRPSGANVLTF. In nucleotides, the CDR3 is TGTGCCAGCAGTGAACGTGGGACTAGGCCGTCTGGGGCCAACGTCCTGACTTTC. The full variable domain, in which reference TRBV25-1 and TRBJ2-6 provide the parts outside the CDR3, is EADIYQTPRYLVIGTGKKITLECSQTMGHDKMYWYQQDPGMELHLIHYSYGVNSTEKGDLSSESTVSRIRTEHFPLTLESARPSHTSQYLCASSERGTRPSGANVLTFGAGSRLTVL.

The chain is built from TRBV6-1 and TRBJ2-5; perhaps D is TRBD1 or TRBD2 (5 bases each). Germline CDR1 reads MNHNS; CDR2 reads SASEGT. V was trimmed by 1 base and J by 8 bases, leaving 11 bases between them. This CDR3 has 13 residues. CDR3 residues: CASSEGDPGTQYF. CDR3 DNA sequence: TGTGCCAGCAGTGAAGGGGACCCAGGAACCCAGTACTTC.

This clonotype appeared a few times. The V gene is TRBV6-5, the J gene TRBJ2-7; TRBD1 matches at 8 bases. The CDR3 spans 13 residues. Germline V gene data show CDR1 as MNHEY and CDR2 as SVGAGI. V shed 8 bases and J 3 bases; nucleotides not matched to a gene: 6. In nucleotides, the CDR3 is TGTGCCAGCGCCTATGGGACAGGCTACGAGCAGTACGTC. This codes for CASAYGTGYEQYV.

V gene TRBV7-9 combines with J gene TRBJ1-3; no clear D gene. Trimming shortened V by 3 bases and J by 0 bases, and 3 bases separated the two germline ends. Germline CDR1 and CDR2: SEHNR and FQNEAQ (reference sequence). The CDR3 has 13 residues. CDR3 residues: CASSFLSGNTIYF. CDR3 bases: TGTGCCAGCAGCTTCCTCTCTGGAAACACCATATATTTT.

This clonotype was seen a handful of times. The CDR3 DNA is TGTGCCATCAGTGATCGCGTAGATAACTATGGCTACACCTTC. Translation: CAISDRVDNYGYTF. J is TRBJ1-2 and V is TRBV10-3, with no clear D. Trimming removed 3 bases at V and 1 base at J, with 9 bases between. Per germline, CDR1 ENHRY and CDR2 SYGVKD. The CDR3 loop spans 14 amino acids.

The CDR3 bases are TGTGCCAGCAGCCCACTTCTAGCGGGGGTCACAGATACGCAGTATTTT. This gives the protein CASSPLLAGVTDTQYF. The chain employs TRBV4-2 and TRBJ2-3, with 10 bases matching TRBD2. Unmatched junction bases numbered 6, after V lost 4 bases and J lost 2 bases. This CDR3 is 16 amino acids long. Germline loops: CDR1 LGHNA, CDR2 YNFKEQ.

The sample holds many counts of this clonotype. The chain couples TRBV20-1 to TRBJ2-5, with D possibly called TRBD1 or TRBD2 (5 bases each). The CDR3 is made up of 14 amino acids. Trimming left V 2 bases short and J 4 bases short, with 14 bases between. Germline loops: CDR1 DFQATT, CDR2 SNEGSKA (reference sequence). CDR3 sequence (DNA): TGCAGTGCTAGACCGCCCAGTGGGGGAGAGACCCAGTACTTC. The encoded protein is CSARPPSGGETQYF.

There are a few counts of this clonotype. The CDR3 DNA reads TGTGCCAGCAGCTTGGGGATTACTAGCGGGGGGCGCCGACCCTACAATGAGCAGTTCTTC. It encodes CASSLGITSGGRRPYNEQFF. The V gene is TRBV5-5, the J gene TRBJ2-1; TRBD2 aligns across 12 bases. Per germline, CDR1 SGHKS and CDR2 YYEKEE (reference sequence). After removal of 0 bases from V and 2 bases from J, the junction contained 12 bases not matched to a gene. The CDR3 runs 20 residues.

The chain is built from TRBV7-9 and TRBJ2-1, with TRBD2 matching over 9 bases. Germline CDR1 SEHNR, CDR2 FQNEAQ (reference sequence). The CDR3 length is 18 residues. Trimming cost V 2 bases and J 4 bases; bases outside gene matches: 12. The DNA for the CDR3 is TGTGCCAGCAGCTTATATCCTAGCGGGGTAAAGCAATACAATGAGCAGTTCTTC. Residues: CASSLYPSGVKQYNEQFF.

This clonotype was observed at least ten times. The CDR3 protein is CASSYPTGANGYTF. CDR3 in DNA: TGTGCCAGCAGCTACCCGACAGGGGCGAATGGCTACACCTTC. The chain links TRBV7-3 to TRBJ1-2, with TRBD1 identical over 8 bases. The CDR3 runs to 14 residues. Germline V lookup: CDR1 SGHTA, CDR2 FQGTGA. Germline trimming cut 4 bases from V and 6 bases from J; bases unmatched to any gene: 7.

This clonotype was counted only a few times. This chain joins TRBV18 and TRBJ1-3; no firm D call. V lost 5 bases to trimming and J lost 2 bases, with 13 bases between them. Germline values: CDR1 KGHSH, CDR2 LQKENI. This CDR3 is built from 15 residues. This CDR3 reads CASSFRRSAGNTIYF. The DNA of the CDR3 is TGTGCCAGCTCATTCAGGCGCTCGGCTGGAAACACCATATATTTT.

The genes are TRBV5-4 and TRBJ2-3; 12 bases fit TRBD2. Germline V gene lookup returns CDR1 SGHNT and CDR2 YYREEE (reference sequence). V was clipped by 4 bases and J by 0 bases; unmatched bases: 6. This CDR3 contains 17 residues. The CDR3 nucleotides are TGTGCCAGCAGCCCGAGACTAGCGGGGGCAAGCACAGATACGCAGTATTTT. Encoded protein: CASSPRLAGASTDTQYF.

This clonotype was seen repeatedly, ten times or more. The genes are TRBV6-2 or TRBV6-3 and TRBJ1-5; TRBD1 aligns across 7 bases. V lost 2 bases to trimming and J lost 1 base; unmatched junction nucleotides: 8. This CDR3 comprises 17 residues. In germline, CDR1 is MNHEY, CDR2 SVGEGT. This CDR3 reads CASSYRGQSSSNQPQHF. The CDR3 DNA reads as TGTGCCAGCAGTTACCGGGGACAGAGTTCGAGCAATCAGCCCCAGCATTTT.

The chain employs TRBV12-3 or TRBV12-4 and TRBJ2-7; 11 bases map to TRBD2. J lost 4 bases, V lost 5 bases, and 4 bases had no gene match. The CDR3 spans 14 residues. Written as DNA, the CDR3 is TGTGCCAGCAGTAATAGCGGGGGGGTGTACGAGCAGTACTTC. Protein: CASSNSGGVYEQYF.

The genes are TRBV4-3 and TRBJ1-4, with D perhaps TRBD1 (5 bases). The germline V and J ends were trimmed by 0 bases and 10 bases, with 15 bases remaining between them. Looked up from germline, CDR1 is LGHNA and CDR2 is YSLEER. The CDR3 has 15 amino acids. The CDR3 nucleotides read TGCGCCAGCAGCCAAGATGAGCAGGGCATGGGAAAACTGTTTTTT. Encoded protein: CASSQDEQGMGKLFF.